These T cell receptor beta chains were read from a single sample in a study of cytomegalovirus exposure and HLA in healthy donors. Method: immunoSEQ multiplex PCR; TCRdb's copy keeps in-frame clones and lacks some. The repertoire consists of about 180,000 clones, with about 80% occurring once and the leading ten covering around 3.4%. The sequencing sample was made of PBMCs. The receptors were sampled from a woman aged 55-70 years in good health and CMV-seropositive. Each CDR3 is given with its conserved first and last residue. The order of the fields is D gene, V gene, J gene, clone size, CDR3 DNA, CDR3 protein. A D gene is named only where the DNA matches it firmly. Clone sizes are given selectively: once, few, many, or a class where the clone is expanded.

>TRBD2|TRBV11-2|TRBJ2-7|few
TGTGCCAGCCGACTAGCGGGAGAAAGAAACGAGCAGTACTTC
CASRLAGERNEQYF
>TRBD1|TRBV6-1|TRBJ1-3|NA
TGTGCCAGCAGTGATCCGGGACAGGGTGGAAACACCATATATTTT
CASSDPGQGGNTIYF
>TRBD1|TRBV5-1|TRBJ1-2|NA
TGCGCCAGCAGCTTGGGGCCGGACAGGCTTAACTATGGCTACACCTTC
CASSLGPDRLNYGYTF
>TRBD1|TRBV28|TRBJ2-5|NA
TGTGCCAGCACCCAGGGGGCGGTAGGAGAGACCCAGTACTTC
CASTQGAVGETQYF
>NA|TRBV5-6|TRBJ2-7|NA
TGTGCCAGCAGCTCTGCCTACGAGCAGTACTTC
CASSSAYEQYF
>TRBD1|TRBV27|TRBJ1-2|NA
TGTGCCAGCAGTTTAGATGGGACAGGAACCTATGGCTACACCTTC
CASSLDGTGTYGYTF
>TRBD2|TRBV9|TRBJ2-3|NA
TGTGCCAGCAGCCCGTATCGGGGGGGAGAAACAGATACGCAGTATTTT
CASSPYRGGETDTQYF
>TRBD2|TRBV6-5|TRBJ2-7|once
TGTGCCAGCAGCCTCGCCCCGGGACTAGGGGGCGAGCAGTACTTC
CASSLAPGLGGEQYF
>TRBD1|TRBV19|TRBJ2-5|few
TGTGCCAGTAGTACCCAACCGACAGGGGGCCGTGAGACCCAGTACTTC
CASSTQPTGGRETQYF
>NA|TRBV18|TRBJ1-3|NA
TGTGCCAGCTCACCAATACCGGGTTCTGGAAACACCATATATTTT
CASSPIPGSGNTIYF
>NA|TRBV10-3|TRBJ2-2|NA
TGTGCCATCAGTGTTAGGGGCGGCGACACCGGGGAGCTGTTTTTT
CAISVRGGDTGELFF
>TRBD1|TRBV10-3|TRBJ1-2|NA
TGTGCCATCACCGCCGGGACAGGGGTTAGGGGCTACACCTTC
CAITAGTGVRGYTF
>NA|TRBV28|TRBJ1-3|NA
TGTGCCAGTTTGGTGGGAGGGGCTGGAAACACCATATATTTT
CASLVGGAGNTIYF
>NA|TRBV19|TRBJ2-1|NA
TGTGCCAGTATGGGGCGGGGGCAGTTCTTC
CASMGRGQFF
>NA|TRBV9|TRBJ2-2|NA
TGTGCCAGCAGCGGTGGCCCAGGGGCGAACACCGGGGAGCTGTTTTTT
CASSGGPGANTGELFF
>NA|TRBV9|TRBJ2-7|NA
TGTGCCAGCAGCGACGGGACAACGCCCCTCTACGAGCAGTACTTC
CASSDGTTPLYEQYF
>TRBD2|TRBV27|TRBJ2-1|once
TGTGCCAGCAAGACTAGCGGAAAGTACAATGAGCAGTTCTTC
CASKTSGKYNEQFF
>TRBD2|TRBV2|TRBJ2-7|NA
TGTGCCAGCTCGGGACTAGCGGGGAGCTACGAGCAGTACTTC
CASSGLAGSYEQYF
>NA|TRBV25-1|TRBJ1-6|NA
TGTGCCAGCAGTGGAGTCTCCGGGGGAAATTCACCCCTCCACTTT
CASSGVSGGNSPLHF
>NA|TRBV9|TRBJ2-5|NA
TGTGCCAGCAGCGTTTTCGGTGAACACCAAGAGACCCAGTACTTC
CASSVFGEHQETQYF
>NA|TRBV2|TRBJ2-7|NA
TGTGCCACCCAACCTATATACGAGCAGTACTTC
CATQPIYEQYF
>NA|TRBV18|TRBJ1-5|NA
TGTGCCAGCTCACGCGGACAGTCAGGCTTTTATAGCAATCAGCCCCAGCATTTT
CASSRGQSGFYSNQPQHF
>NA|TRBV2|TRBJ1-1|NA
TGTGCCAGCAGTGACAGGGAGAACACTGAAGCTTTCTTT
CASSDRENTEAFF
>TRBD1|TRBV5-1|TRBJ1-2|NA
TGCGCCAGCAGCTCAGGGACAGACCACTATGGCTACACCTTC
CASSSGTDHYGYTF
>TRBD2|TRBV18|TRBJ2-3|few
TGTGCCAGCTCAGGACTAGCGGGGACCGTAAATACGCAGTATTTT
CASSGLAGTVNTQYF
>TRBD2|TRBV5-1|TRBJ2-7|few
TGCGCCAGCAGCATACTAGCGGGAACAACCTACGAGCAGTACTTC
CASSILAGTTYEQYF
>NA|TRBV5-6|TRBJ1-1|NA
TGTGCCAGCAGCACGGTCCTACAGGGTGGGCGGACTGAAGCTTTCTTT
CASSTVLQGGRTEAFF
>NA|TRBV5-5|TRBJ1-1|NA
TGTGCCAGCAGCTGGGGGGCGGGGGGGACTGAAGCTTTCTTT
CASSWGAGGTEAFF
>TRBD2|TRBV19|TRBJ2-2|NA
TGTGCCAGTAGGACGGGACTAGCGGGGGGAATGAACACCGGGGAGCTGTTTTTT
CASRTGLAGGMNTGELFF
>NA|TRBV2|TRBJ2-2|NA
TGTGCCAGCAGTTTAGACACCGGGGAGCTGTTTTTT
CASSLDTGELFF
>TRBD1|TRBV11-2|TRBJ2-7|once
TGTGCCAGCAGCTTTGGGACAGGGGTCTACGAGCAGTACTTC
CASSFGTGVYEQYF
>TRBD1|TRBV6-5|TRBJ1-3|NA
TGTGCCAGCAGTTACTCGGACAGGGGCTCTGGAAACACCATATATTTT
CASSYSDRGSGNTIYF
>NA|TRBV5-5|TRBJ1-4|NA
TGTGCCAGCAGCCCAGGGTATTCCAGGGCTACTAATGAAAAACTGTTTTTT
CASSPGYSRATNEKLFF
>NA|TRBV6-6|TRBJ2-6|once
TGTGCCACCAATCTTCCTGCTGGGGCCAACGGCCTGACTTTC
CATNLPAGANGLTF
>TRBD2|TRBV2|TRBJ2-1|NA
TGTGCCAGCAGAGCGGGGGGAGACAATGAGCAGTTCTTC
CASRAGGDNEQFF
>TRBD1|TRBV19|TRBJ2-1|NA
TGTGCCAGTCGAAGACTACAGGGGTACAATGAGCAGTTCTTC
CASRRLQGYNEQFF
>NA|TRBV28|TRBJ2-1|NA
TGTGCCAGCAGTTTAGGAGGGCCCTACAATGAGCAGTTCTTC
CASSLGGPYNEQFF
>TRBD1|TRBV27|TRBJ2-7|few
TGTGCCAGCAGGCGGACAGGGGGCTACGAGCAGTACTTC
CASRRTGGYEQYF
>NA|TRBV6-6|TRBJ1-6|few
TGTGCCAGCAGTCACTCCTATAATTCACCCCTCCACTTT
CASSHSYNSPLHF
>TRBD2|TRBV27|TRBJ2-3|once
TGTGCCAGCACTGGAGGGAGGACTAGCGGGGGTTATAGCACAGATACGCAGTATTTT
CASTGGRTSGGYSTDTQYF
>TRBD2|TRBV14|TRBJ2-1|NA
TGTGCCAGCAGCCAAGAAGGGGCTAGCGGGGGCTCTGGGTTGCAGTTCTTC
CASSQEGASGGSGLQFF
>NA|TRBV7-2|TRBJ1-5|NA
TGTGCCAGCAGCTTGCGGGGAAACAATCAGCCCCAGCATTTT
CASSLRGNNQPQHF
>TRBD1|TRBV5-1|TRBJ2-7|NA
TGCGCCAGCAGCTTGACCGGGACAGACTACGAGCAGTACTTC
CASSLTGTDYEQYF
>NA|TRBV5-8|TRBJ1-4|NA
TGTGCCAGCAGCTTGAGAGCTCCTTCAACTAATGAAAAACTGTTTTTT
CASSLRAPSTNEKLFF
>TRBD2|TRBV29-1|TRBJ2-3|NA
TGCAGCGTGTATGATTTGGCGGGGGGCAAAGATACGCAGTATTTT
CSVYDLAGGKDTQYF
>NA|TRBV7-9|TRBJ2-3|NA
TGTGCCAGCAGCCCCCCCATTCAGGATATTAGCACAGATACGCAGTATTTT
CASSPPIQDISTDTQYF
>NA|TRBV19|TRBJ2-1|NA
TGTGCCAGTACGACAGGCTACAATGAGCAGTTCTTC
CASTTGYNEQFF
>NA|TRBV28|TRBJ1-5|NA
TGTGCCAGCAGTTTTCAGGGAAGTAGCAATCAGCCCCAGCATTTT
CASSFQGSSNQPQHF
>NA|TRBV27|TRBJ1-2|NA
TGTGCCAGCAGTCCCTCCTGGGGGGAGCTCTATGGCTACACCTTC
CASSPSWGELYGYTF
>NA|TRBV18|TRBJ2-1|NA
TGTGCCAGCTCACCCCAGGGCCTCGGTGATGAGCAGTTCTTC
CASSPQGLGDEQFF
>TRBD2|TRBV18|TRBJ2-5|NA
TGTGCCAGCTCCCCCCAGGCTAGCGGGGCCCCCGGGAAGACCCAGTACTTC
CASSPQASGAPGKTQYF
>NA|TRBV4-1|TRBJ2-7|NA
TGCGCCAGCAGCCAAGGGCGGGCGTCCGGGTCCTACGAGCAGTACTTC
CASSQGRASGSYEQYF
>TRBD2|TRBV9|TRBJ2-3|few
TGTGCCAGCAGCGTAGGGACTAGCGGATACACAGATACGCAGTATTTT
CASSVGTSGYTDTQYF
>NA|TRBV7-2|TRBJ1-4|NA
TGTGCCAGCAGCCCCGGACAGATTGCAACTAATGAAAAACTGTTTTTT
CASSPGQIATNEKLFF
>NA|TRBV7-6|TRBJ2-2|NA
TGTGCCAGCGTCGGGGATGGCACCGGGGAGCTGTTTTTT
CASVGDGTGELFF